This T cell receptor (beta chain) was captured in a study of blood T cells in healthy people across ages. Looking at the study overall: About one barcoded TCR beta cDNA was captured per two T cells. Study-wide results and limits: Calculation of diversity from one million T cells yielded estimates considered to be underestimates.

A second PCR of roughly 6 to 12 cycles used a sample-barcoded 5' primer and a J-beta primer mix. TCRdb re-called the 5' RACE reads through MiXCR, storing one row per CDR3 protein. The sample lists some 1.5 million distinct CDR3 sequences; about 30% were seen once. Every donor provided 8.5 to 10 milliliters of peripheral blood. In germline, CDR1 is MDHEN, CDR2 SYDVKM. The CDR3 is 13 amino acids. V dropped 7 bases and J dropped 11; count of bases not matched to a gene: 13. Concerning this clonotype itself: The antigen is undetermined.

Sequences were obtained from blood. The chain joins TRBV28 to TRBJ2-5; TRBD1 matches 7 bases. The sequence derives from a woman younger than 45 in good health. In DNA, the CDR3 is TGTGCCAGCACCCCCGAGGGGGCACAGGAGCAGTACTTC. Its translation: CASTPEGAQEQYF.